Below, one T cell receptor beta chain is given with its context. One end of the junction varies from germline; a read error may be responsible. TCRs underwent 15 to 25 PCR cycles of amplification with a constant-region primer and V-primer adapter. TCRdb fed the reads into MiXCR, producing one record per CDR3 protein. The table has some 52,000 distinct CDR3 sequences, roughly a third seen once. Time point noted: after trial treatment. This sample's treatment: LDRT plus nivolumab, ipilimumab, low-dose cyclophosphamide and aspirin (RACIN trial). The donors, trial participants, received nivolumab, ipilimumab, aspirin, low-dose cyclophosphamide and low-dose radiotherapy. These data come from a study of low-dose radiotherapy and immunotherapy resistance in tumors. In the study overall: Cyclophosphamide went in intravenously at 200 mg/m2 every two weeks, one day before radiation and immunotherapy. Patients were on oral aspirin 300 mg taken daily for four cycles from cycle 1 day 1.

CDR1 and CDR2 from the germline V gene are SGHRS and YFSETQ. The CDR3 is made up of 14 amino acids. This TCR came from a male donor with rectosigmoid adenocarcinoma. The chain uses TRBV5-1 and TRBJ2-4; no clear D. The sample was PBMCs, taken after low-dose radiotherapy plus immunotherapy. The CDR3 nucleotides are TGCGCCAGCAGCTTGGAAGGGTCGCGGCAACGGCCCCACTTC. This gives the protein CASSLEGSRQRPHF.